The clone carrying this TCR beta chain has only a few counts. Its target is unknown. TCRdb re-called the 5' RACE reads with MiXCR, one entry per CDR3 protein. The sample shows roughly 7,000 distinct CDR3 sequences, approximately 59% of them seen only once. Germline V gives CDR1 ENHRY, CDR2 SYGVKD. V shed 2 bases and J shed 5 bases, with 3 bases lying between them. This CDR3 region has 11 residues. The sample comes from a study of T-cell memory formation after mild COVID-19. General study findings and limits: That cross-reactive memory joined was suggested by some responding clones appearing in pre-infection memory.

This TCR derives from an adult who had mild COVID-19 (a few samples of this study predate the infection). Cell type and time point are not known. This chain uses TRBV10-3 with TRBJ1-1, with no clear D. The sample comprised PBMCs or a T cell subset sorted from them (not recorded which). The CDR3 protein is CAISEGTEAFF. In DNA form, the CDR3 reads TGTGCCATCAGTGAGGGGACTGAAGCTTTCTTT.